This TCR beta chain came from a study of CD8+ T cells in alopecia areata. About this clone itself: Its antigen is still unknown.

In each case, RNA was isolated and then reverse transcribed into cDNA as the sequencing template. Only in-frame clones appear in the TCRdb table, and some are missing; sequencing was by immunoSEQ multiplex PCR. The data contain fewer than 350,000 clones, about 62% of them singletons. CDR3 size: 12 residues. Deletions cut 5 bases from V and 4 bases from J, with 8 bases between. CDR1 SGHRS and CDR2 YFSETQ come from the germline V gene. Regarding the study as a whole: Scalp clonality, together with expanded CD8+ clones among the top 100, fell significantly with tofacitinib.

The treatment: oral pan-JAK inhibitor, 5-10 mg twice daily. Sorting separated CD4+ and CD8+ T cells out of PBMCs. This specimen was CD4+ T cells sorted from blood, taken at week 24, from a patient treated with tofacitinib. This clonotype was obtained from a human donor with alopecia areata. The rearrangement joins TRBV5-1 to TRBJ2-3; the D gene is possibly TRBD1 (5 bases). The CDR3 sequence: CASSRGSDTQYF. CDR3 bases: TGCGCCAGCAGTAGGGGATCAGATACGCAGTATTTT.